Listed here is a single TCR beta chain. Its specificity is unknown. Germline V lookup: CDR1 SEHNR, CDR2 FQNEAQ (reference sequence). V lost 0 bases to trimming and J lost 9 bases, with 18 bases between them. This CDR3 contains 16 residues. These data come from a study of cytomegalovirus exposure and HLA in healthy donors. Study in general: When 350 to 500 donors were genotyped, about 86% of them were found to fall in the Caucasian-associated ancestry cluster.

Study outcomes and limitations: In a later analysis, donors in an Asian-associated ancestry cluster reportedly had fewer N-insertions in productive TCRs than the cohort mean.

The PCR made use of 60 Vbeta and 13 Jbeta primers. Assay used: immunoSEQ multiplex PCR; TCRdb lists only in-frame clones, some missing. The table shows under 200,000 clones, with approximately 72% occurring only once. The sample taken for sequencing was PBMCs. V usage is TRBV7-9 and J usage is TRBJ2-1, with a tentative D call TRBD2 (6 bases). The sequence was obtained from a man younger than 30 in good health and CMV-seronegative. The CDR3 nucleotides are TGTGCCAGCAGCTTAGCGGGGGGAAGGGGTCAGAGTGAGCAGTTCTTC. Translation: CASSLAGGRGQSEQFF.